This entry concerns a single TCR beta chain. Its antigen is unidentified. The study ran its PCR with 60 Vbeta and 13 Jbeta primers. TCRdb's copy holds only in-frame clones and misses some; the assay was immunoSEQ multiplex PCR. This table has more than 150,000 clones, more than 75% appearing once. CDR3 length equals 14 residues. Germline CDR1 reads LGHNA; CDR2 reads YSLEER. V was clipped by 0 bases and J by 10 bases; unmatched bases: 9. The data belong to a study of cytomegalovirus exposure and HLA in healthy donors. Study-level results: There was a cluster of highly shared sequence variants that was likely a sequencing artifact.

The chain is built from TRBV4-3 and TRBJ2-7; TRBD1 matches 7 bases. This clonotype originated in a male donor in good health and CMV-seronegative. The sequenced sample was PBMCs. The CDR3 sequence is CASSQEHRGVLQYF. CDR3 DNA: TGCGCCAGCAGCCAAGAACACAGGGGCGTTTTACAGTACTTC.